The entry below describes one T cell receptor (beta chain). Its matching antigen is unknown. CDR3 size: 13 residues. V lost 5 bases and J 7 bases, leaving 14 bases between the germline ends. CDR1 and CDR2 (germline): GTSNPN, SVGIG (reference sequence). CD45RO-negative CD8 cells positively selected for CCR7 made up the naive population, which excluded terminally differentiated effector memory CD45RA+ cells. This specimen belongs to a study of shared clonotypes between healthy human individuals. Overall study findings and caveats: Of the naive CD4 clonotypes, about 5.4% were shared across a few donors.

The method was immunoSEQ multiplex PCR; TCRdb's version includes in-frame clones alone and lacks a portion of them. The table records over 2 million clones, about 95% of them present only once. Sequencing used naive CD8+ T cells sorted from blood. The clonotype comes from a man between 18 and 29 years old in good health. The chain couples TRBV30 to TRBJ2-2; the D call may be TRBD1 or TRBD2 (6 bases each). The CDR3 is CAWEWGADGELFF. CDR3 nucleotide sequence: TGTGCCTGGGAGTGGGGGGCCGACGGGGAGCTGTTTTTT.